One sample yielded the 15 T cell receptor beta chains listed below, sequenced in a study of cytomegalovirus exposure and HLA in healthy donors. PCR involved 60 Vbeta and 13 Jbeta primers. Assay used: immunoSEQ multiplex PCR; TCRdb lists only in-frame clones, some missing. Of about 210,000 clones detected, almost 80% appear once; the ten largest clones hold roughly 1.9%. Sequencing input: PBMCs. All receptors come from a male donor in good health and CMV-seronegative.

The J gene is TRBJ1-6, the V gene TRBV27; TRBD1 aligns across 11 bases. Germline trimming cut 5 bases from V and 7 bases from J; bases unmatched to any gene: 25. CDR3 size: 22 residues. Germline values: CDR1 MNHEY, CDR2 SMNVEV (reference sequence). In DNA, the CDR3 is TGTGCCAGCAGTACCTGGACAGGGGGCGTTAATGTGGAAGCTCCTGGGAATTCACCCCTCCACTTT. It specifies CASSTWTGGVNVEAPGNSPLHF.

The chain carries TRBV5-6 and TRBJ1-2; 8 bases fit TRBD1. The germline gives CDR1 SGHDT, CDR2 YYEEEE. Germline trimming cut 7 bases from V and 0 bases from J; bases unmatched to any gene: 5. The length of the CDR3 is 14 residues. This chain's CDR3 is CASCTGGANYGYTF. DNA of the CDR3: TGTGCCAGCTGTACAGGGGGAGCTAACTATGGCTACACCTTC.

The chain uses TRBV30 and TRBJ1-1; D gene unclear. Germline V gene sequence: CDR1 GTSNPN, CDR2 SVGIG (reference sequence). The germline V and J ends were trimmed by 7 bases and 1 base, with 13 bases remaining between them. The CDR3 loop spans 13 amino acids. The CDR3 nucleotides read TGTGCCTTCAGCGGGCCGGGGAACACTGAAGCTTTCTTT. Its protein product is CAFSGPGNTEAFF.

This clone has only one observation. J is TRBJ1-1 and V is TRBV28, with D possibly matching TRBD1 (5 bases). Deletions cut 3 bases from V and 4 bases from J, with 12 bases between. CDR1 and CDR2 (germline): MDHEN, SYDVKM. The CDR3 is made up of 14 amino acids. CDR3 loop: CASSLWGGSTEAFF. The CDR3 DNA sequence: TGTGCCAGCAGTTTGTGGGGGGGTTCCACTGAAGCTTTCTTT.

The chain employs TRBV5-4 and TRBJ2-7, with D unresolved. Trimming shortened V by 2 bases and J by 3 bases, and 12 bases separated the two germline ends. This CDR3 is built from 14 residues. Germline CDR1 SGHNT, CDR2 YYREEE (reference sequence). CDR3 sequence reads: CASSFGPNSYEQYF. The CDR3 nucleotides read TGTGCCAGCAGCTTCGGCCCGAACAGCTACGAGCAGTACTTC.

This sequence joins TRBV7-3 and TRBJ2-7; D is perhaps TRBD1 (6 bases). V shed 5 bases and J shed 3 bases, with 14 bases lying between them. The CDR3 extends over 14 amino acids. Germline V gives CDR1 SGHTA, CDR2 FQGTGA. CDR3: CASSATGRYYEQYF. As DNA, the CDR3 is TGTGCCAGCAGCGCCACAGGGCGTTACTACGAGCAGTACTTC.

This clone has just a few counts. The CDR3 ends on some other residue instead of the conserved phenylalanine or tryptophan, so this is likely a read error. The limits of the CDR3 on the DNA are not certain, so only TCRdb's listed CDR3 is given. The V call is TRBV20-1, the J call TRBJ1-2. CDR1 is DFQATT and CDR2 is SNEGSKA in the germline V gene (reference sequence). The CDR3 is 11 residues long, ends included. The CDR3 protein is CSARDLPAPLT.

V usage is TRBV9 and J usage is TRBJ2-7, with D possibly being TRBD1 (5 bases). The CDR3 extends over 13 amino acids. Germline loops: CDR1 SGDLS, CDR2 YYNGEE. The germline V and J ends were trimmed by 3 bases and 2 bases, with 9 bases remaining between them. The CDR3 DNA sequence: TGTGCCAGCAGCGCAGGGATCCCCTACGAGCAGTACTTC. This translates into CASSAGIPYEQYF.

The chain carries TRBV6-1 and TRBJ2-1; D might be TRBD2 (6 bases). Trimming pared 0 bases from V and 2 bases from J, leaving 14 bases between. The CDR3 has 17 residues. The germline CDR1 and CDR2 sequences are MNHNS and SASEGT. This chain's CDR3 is CASSEAEWRLAYNEQFF. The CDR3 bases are TGTGCCAGCAGTGAAGCGGAATGGCGACTAGCCTACAATGAGCAGTTCTTC.

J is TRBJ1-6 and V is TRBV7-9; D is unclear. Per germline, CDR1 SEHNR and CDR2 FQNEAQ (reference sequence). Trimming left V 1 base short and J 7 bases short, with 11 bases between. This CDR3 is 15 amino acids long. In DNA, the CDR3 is TGTGCCAGCAGCTTAGAGTCAGGTCAAAATTCACCCCTCCACTTT. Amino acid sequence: CASSLESGQNSPLHF.

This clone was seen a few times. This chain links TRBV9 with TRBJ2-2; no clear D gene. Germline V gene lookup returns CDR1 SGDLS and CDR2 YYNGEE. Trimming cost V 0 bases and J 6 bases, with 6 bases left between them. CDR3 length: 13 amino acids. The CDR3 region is CASSVGGSGELFF. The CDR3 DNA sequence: TGTGCCAGCAGCGTAGGCGGCTCCGGGGAGCTGTTTTTT.

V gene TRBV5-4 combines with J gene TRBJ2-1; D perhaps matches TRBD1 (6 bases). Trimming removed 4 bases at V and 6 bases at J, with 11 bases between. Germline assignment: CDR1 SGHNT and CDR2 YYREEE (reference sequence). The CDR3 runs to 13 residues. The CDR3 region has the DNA TGTGCCAGCAGCCCTCAGGGGACCAATGAGCAGTTCTTC. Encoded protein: CASSPQGTNEQFF.

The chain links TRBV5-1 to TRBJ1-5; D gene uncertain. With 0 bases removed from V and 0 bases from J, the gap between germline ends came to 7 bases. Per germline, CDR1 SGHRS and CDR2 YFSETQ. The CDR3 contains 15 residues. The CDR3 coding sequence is TGCGCCAGCAGCTTGGCGCCAGATAGCAATCAGCCCCAGCATTTT. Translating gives CASSLAPDSNQPQHF.

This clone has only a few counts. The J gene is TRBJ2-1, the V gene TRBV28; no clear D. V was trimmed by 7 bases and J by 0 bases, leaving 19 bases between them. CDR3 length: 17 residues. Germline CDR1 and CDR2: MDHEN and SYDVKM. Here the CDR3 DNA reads TGTGCCAGCACCCCTTTTGGGCGATTGAGCTCCTACAATGAGCAGTTCTTC. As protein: CASTPFGRLSSYNEQFF.

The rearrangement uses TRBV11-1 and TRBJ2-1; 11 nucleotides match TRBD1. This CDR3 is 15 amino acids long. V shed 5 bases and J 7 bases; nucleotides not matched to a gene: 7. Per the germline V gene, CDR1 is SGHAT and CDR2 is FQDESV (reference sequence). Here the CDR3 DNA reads TGTGCCAGCAGCCCGGGGACAGGGGGGTTAAATGAGCAGTTCTTC. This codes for CASSPGTGGLNEQFF.